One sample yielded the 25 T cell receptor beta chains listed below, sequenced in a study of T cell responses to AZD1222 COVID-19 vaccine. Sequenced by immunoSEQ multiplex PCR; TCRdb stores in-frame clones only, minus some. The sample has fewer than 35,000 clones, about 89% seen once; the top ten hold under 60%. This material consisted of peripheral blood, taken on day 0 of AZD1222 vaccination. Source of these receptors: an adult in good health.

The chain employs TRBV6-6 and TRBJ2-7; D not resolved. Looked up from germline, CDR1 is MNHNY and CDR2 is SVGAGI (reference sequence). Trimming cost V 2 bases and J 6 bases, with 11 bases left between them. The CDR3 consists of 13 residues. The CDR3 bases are TGTGCCAGCAGTTACACGTTCAATCGCGAGCAGTACTTC. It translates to CASSYTFNREQYF.

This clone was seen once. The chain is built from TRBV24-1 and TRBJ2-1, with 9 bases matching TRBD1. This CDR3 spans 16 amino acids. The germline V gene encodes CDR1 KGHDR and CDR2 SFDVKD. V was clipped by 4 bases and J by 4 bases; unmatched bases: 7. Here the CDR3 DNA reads TGTGCCACCAGTGAGACGACAGGGGGAATGTACAATGAGCAGTTCTTC. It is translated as CATSETTGGMYNEQFF.

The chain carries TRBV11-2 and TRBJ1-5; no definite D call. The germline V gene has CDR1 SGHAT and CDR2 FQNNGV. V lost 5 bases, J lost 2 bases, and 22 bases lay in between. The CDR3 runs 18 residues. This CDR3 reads CASSPPHLSNWGNQPQHF. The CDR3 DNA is TGTGCCAGCAGCCCACCCCACCTCTCCAATTGGGGCAATCAGCCCCAGCATTTT.

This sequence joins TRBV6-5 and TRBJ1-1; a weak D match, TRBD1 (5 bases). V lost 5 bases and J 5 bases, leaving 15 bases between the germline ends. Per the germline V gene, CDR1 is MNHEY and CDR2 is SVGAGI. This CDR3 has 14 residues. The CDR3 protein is CASSLRGFGTEAFF. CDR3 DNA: TGTGCCAGCAGTCTACGGGGGTTTGGGACTGAAGCTTTCTTT.

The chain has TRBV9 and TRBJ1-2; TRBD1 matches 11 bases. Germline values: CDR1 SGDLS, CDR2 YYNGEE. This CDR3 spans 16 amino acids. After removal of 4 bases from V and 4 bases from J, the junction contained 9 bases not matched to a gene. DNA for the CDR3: TGTGCCAGCAGCCCGTATGGGACAGGGGGGGGCTATGGCTACACCTTC. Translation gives CASSPYGTGGGYGYTF.

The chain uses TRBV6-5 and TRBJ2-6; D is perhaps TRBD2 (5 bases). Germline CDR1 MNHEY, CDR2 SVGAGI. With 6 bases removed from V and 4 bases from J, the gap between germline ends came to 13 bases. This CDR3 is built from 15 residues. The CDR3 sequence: CASRAPGSGANVLTF. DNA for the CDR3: TGTGCCAGCAGGGCTCCGGGGTCCGGGGCCAACGTCCTGACTTTC.

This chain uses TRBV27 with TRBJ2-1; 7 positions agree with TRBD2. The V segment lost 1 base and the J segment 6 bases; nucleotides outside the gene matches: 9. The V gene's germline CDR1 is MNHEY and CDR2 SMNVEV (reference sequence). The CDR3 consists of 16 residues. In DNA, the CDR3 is TGTGCCAGCAGTTTATGGAGGACTAGTGTTGCCAATGAGCAGTTCTTC. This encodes CASSLWRTSVANEQFF.

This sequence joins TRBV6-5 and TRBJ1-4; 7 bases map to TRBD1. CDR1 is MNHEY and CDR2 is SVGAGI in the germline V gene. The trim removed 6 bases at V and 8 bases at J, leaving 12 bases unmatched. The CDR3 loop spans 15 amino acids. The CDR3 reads CASRSNRGMKEKLFF. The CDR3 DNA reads TGTGCCAGCAGGTCGAACAGGGGAATGAAAGAAAAACTGTTTTTT.

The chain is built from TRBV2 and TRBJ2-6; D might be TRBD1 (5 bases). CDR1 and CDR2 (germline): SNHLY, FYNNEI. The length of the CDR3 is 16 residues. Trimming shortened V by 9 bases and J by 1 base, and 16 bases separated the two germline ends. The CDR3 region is CASGPGLGSGANVLTF. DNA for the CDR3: TGTGCCAGTGGGCCAGGGTTGGGGTCTGGGGCCAACGTCCTGACTTTC.

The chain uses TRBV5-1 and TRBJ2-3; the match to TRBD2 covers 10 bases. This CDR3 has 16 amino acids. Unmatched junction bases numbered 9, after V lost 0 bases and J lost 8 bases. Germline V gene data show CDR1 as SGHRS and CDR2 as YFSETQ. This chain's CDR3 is CASSLASGGAAGTQYF. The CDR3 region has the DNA TGCGCCAGCAGCTTGGCAAGCGGGGGGGCCGCGGGTACGCAGTATTTT. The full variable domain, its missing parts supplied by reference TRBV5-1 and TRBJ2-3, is KAGVTQTPRYLIKTRGQQVTLSCSPISGHRSVSWYQQTPGQGLQFLFEYFSETQRNKGNFPGRFSGRQFSNSRSEMNVSTLELGDSALYLCASSLASGGAAGTQYFGPGTRLTVL.

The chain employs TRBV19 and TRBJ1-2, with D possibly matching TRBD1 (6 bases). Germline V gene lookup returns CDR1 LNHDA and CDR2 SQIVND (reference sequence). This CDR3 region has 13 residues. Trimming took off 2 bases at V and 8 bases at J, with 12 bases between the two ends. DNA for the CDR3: TGTGCCAGTAGTATAACAGGGAAAGGGGGCTACACCTTC. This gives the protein CASSITGKGGYTF.

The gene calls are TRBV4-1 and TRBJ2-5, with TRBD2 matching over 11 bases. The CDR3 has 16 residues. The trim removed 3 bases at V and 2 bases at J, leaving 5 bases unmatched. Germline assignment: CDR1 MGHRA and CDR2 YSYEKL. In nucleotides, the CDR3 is TGCGCCAGCAGCCACTTTAGCGGGGGGGCGCAAGAGACCCAGTACTTC. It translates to CASSHFSGGAQETQYF.

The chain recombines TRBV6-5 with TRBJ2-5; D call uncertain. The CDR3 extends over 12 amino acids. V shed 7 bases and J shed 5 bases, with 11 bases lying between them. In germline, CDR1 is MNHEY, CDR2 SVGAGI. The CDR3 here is CASMSGSETQYF. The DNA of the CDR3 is TGTGCCAGCATGTCCGGGTCGGAGACCCAGTACTTC.

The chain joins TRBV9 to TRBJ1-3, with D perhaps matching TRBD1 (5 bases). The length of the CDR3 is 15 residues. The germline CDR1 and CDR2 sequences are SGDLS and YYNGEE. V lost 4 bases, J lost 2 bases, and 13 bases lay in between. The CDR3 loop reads CASSLAGFTGNTIYF. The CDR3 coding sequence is TGTGCCAGCAGCCTGGCAGGGTTCACTGGAAACACCATATATTTT.

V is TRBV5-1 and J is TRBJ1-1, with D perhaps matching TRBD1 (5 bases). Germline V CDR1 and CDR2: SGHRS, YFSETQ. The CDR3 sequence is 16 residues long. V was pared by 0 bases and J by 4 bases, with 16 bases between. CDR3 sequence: CASSLAGRGGSTEAFF. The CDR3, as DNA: TGCGCCAGCAGCTTGGCCGGTAGGGGAGGGAGCACTGAAGCTTTCTTT.

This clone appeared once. In DNA form, the CDR3 reads TGTGCCGTCTGGGGGGACGGCACAGATACGCAGTATTTT. Protein sequence: CAVWGDGTDTQYF. The genes are TRBV10-3 and TRBJ2-3, with a tentative D call TRBD2 (6 bases). V was clipped by 11 bases and J by 1 base, with 13 bases between them. The CDR3 sequence is 13 residues long. In germline, CDR1 is ENHRY, CDR2 SYGVKD.

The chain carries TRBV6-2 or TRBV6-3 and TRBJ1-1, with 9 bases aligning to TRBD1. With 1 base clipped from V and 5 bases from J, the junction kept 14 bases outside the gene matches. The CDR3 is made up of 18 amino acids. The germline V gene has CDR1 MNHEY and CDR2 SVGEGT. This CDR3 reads CASSYLASGTGRRTEAFF. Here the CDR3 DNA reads TGTGCCAGCAGTTACTTGGCGTCCGGGACAGGGAGGAGGACTGAAGCTTTCTTT.

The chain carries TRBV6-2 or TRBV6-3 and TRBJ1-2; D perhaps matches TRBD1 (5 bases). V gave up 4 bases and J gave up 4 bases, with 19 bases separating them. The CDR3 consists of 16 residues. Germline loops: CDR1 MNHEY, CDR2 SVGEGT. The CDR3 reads CASSSTRKGFTYGYTF. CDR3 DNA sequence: TGTGCCAGCAGTTCCACTCGGAAGGGGTTTACCTATGGCTACACCTTC.

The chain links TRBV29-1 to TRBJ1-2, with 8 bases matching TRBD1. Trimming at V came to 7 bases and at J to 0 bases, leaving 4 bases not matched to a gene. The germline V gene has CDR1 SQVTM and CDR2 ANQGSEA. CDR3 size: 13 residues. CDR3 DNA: TGCAGCGGCGCACAGGGGGCTAACTATGGCTACACCTTC. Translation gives CSGAQGANYGYTF.

As DNA, the CDR3 is TGTGCCAGCAGCGTAGCGGCTCAGGGCAGTCCCTATGGCTACACCTTC. It translates to CASSVAAQGSPYGYTF. The J gene is TRBJ1-2, the V gene TRBV9; maybe TRBD1 (5 bases). Looked up from germline, CDR1 is SGDLS and CDR2 is YYNGEE. V was pared by 0 bases and J by 4 bases, with 16 bases between. The CDR3 contains 16 residues.

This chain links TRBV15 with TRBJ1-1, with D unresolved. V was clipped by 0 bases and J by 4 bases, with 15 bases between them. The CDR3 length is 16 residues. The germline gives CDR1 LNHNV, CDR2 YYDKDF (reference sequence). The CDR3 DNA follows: TGTGCCACCAGCAGAGATTTTCGGTCAAGTAGCACTGAAGCTTTCTTT. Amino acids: CATSRDFRSSSTEAFF.

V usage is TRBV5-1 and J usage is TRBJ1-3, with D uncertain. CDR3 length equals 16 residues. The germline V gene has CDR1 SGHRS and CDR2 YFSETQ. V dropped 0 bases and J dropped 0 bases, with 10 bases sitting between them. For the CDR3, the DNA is TGCGCCAGCAGCTTGGCCCAGAGCACCTCTGGAAACACCATATATTTT. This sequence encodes CASSLAQSTSGNTIYF.

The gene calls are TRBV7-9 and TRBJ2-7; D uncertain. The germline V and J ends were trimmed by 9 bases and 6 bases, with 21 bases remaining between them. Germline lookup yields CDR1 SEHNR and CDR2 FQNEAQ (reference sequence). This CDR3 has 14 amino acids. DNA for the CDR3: TGTGCCAGTGCAGGCTCAACAACGTTTTTCGAGCAGTACTTC. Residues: CASAGSTTFFEQYF.

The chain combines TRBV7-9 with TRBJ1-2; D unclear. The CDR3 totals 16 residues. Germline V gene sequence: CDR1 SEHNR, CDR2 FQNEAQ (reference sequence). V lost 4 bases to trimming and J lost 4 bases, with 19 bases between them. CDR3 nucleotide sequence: TGTGCCAGCAGCTACCGCGGGGAGGAAAGCGGCTATGGCTACACCTTC. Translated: CASSYRGEESGYGYTF.

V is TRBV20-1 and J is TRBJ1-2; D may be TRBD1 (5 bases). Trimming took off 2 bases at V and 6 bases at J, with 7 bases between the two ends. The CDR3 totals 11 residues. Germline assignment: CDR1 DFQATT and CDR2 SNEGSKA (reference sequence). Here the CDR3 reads CSARQGDGYTF. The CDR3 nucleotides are TGCAGTGCTAGACAAGGGGATGGCTACACCTTC.